This TCR beta chain was identified in a study of vaccination effects on CD4 cells after COVID-19. Study context: Ahead of sequencing, the ViraFEST assay grew antigen-specific CD4+ T cells using viral peptide pools.

Subsequent to less than eleven days of culture, CD4+ T cells were isolated. Germline V gene lookup returns CDR1 GTSNPN and CDR2 SVGIG (reference sequence). The CDR3 loop spans 12 amino acids. Trimming removed 5 bases at V and 12 bases at J, with 17 bases between. In the case of this clone: Its antigen is unidentified.

TCRdb keeps only in-frame clones here, not all; method: immunoSEQ multiplex PCR. Among fewer than 35,000 clones listed, around two thirds were seen once. The source of this sequence is a human donor who received a COVID-19 vaccine. The sample was CD4+ T cells from PBMCs cultured without peptide, taken before COVID-19 vaccination. This chain uses TRBV30 with TRBJ2-1; D gene unclear. The CDR3 region has the DNA TGTGCCTGGGGTCCCTCGCGAAGAGGGCAGTTCTTC. Translation: CAWGPSRRGQFF. Full variable domain (remainder filled in from reference TRBV30 and TRBJ2-1): SQTIHQWPATLVQPVGSPLSLECTVEGTSNPNLYWYRQAAGRGLQLLFYSVGIGQISSEVPQNLSASRPQDRQFILSSKKLLLSDSGFYLCAWGPSRRGQFFGPGTRLTVL.